The 15 T cell receptor beta chains listed next were all sequenced from one sample in a study of graft-versus-host responses after intestinal transplantation. Antigen specificity for these receptors is unknown. Repertoires were generated with immunoSEQ multiplex PCR, while TCRdb's copy carries only in-frame clones and drops some. The profile covers about 100,000 clones, with roughly nine tenths appearing a single time and around 0.86% taken by the ten largest. The sequenced sample was unstimulated CD4+ T cells sorted from spleen or lymph node cells, obtained before transplant. Every receptor here comes from a human donor who was the organ donor for an intestinal transplant.

The chain joins TRBV4-1 to TRBJ1-5; 10 bases align to TRBD1. Germline loops: CDR1 MGHRA, CDR2 YSYEKL. V lost 2 bases, J lost 6 bases, and 7 bases stayed unmatched. The CDR3 is 16 residues long. CDR3 residues: CASSQTGQGGGQPQHF. The CDR3 DNA reads TGCGCCAGCAGCCAAACAGGACAGGGGGGTGGTCAGCCCCAGCATTTT.

The chain combines TRBV18 with TRBJ1-5, with 8 bases identical to TRBD1. Germline-derived CDR1 and CDR2 are KGHSH and LQKENI. The trim removed 1 base at V and 6 bases at J, leaving 5 bases unmatched. The CDR3 is 15 residues long. As DNA, the CDR3 is TGTGCCAGCTCACCACTCGGGACAGGTGGTCAGCCCCAGCATTTT. Its translation is CASSPLGTGGQPQHF.

J is TRBJ1-6 and V is TRBV11-1, with D unresolved. The CDR3 extends over 14 amino acids. CDR1 and CDR2 (germline): SGHAT, FQDESV (reference sequence). V shed 3 bases and J shed 10 bases, with 13 bases lying between them. CDR3 nucleotides: TGTGCCAGCAGCTTCGCCCAATTGGGGTCACCCCTCCACTTT. Translated, it gives CASSFAQLGSPLHF.

V usage is TRBV6-1 and J usage is TRBJ2-7; D is possibly TRBD2 (7 bases). Per germline, CDR1 MNHNS and CDR2 SASEGT. V lost 6 bases and J 3 bases, leaving 18 bases between the germline ends. The CDR3 contains 15 residues. For the CDR3, the DNA is TGTGCCAGCAGGGGGGGGCTAGTGGGGGTCTACGAGCAGTACTTC. It encodes CASRGGLVGVYEQYF.

There are a few counts of this clone. DNA of the CDR3: TGTGCCAGTAGTAACCGGGACACACGTTTCGCCGGGGAGCTGTTTTTT. It encodes CASSNRDTRFAGELFF. The chain combines TRBV19 with TRBJ2-2; possibly TRBD1 for D (6 bases). Germline CDR1 and CDR2: LNHDA and SQIVND (reference sequence). The V end was cut by 4 bases, the J end by 6 bases, with 18 bases between. The CDR3 runs 16 residues.

This clone showed up just once. Other DNA sequences within the sample encode an identical CDR3. The chain couples TRBV9 to TRBJ1-6; 9 bases align to TRBD1. Trimming cost V 4 bases and J 5 bases; bases outside gene matches: 4. The CDR3 totals 15 residues. Germline lookup yields CDR1 SGDLS and CDR2 YYNGEE. The CDR3: CASSYRTGDNSPLHF. The CDR3 DNA sequence: TGTGCCAGCAGCTACCGGACAGGGGATAATTCACCCCTCCACTTT.

The rearrangement uses TRBV5-1 and TRBJ1-6; D uncertain. V was trimmed by 5 bases and J by 0 bases, leaving 12 bases between them. Looked up from germline, CDR1 is SGHRS and CDR2 is YFSETQ. CDR3 length: 16 residues. CDR3 nucleotides: TGCGCCAGCAGGGGCTCGGAGAGCTCCTATAATTCACCCCTCCACTTT. It specifies CASRGSESSYNSPLHF.

V is TRBV11-3 and J is TRBJ2-4, with D perhaps matching TRBD1 (5 bases). Germline CDR1 SGHNT, CDR2 YENEEA. The CDR3 loop spans 16 amino acids. Trimming shortened V by 3 bases and J by 4 bases, and 16 bases separated the two germline ends. DNA for the CDR3: TGTGCCAGCAGCTTTAGTCAGGGCTACCCTAAAAACATTCAGTACTTC. This gives the protein CASSFSQGYPKNIQYF.

CDR3 sequence (DNA): TGTGCCAGCAGGGACAGGGGGGACTATGGCTACACCTTC. Translating it yields CASRDRGDYGYTF. The rearrangement uses TRBV6-1 and TRBJ1-2, with 10 bases fitting TRBD1. The CDR3 length is 13 residues. V shed 6 bases and J 3 bases; nucleotides not matched to a gene: 1. Germline values: CDR1 MNHNS, CDR2 SASEGT.

This chain links TRBV6-6 with TRBJ2-7; 8 bases align to TRBD1. V lost 4 bases and J lost 5; bases outside the gene matches: 10. Germline V gene sequence: CDR1 MNHNY, CDR2 SVGAGI (reference sequence). The CDR3 contains 15 residues. For the CDR3, the DNA is TGTGCCAGCAGTTCGACAGGGGAGCGGCTAGACGAGCAGTACTTC. Translated, it gives CASSSTGERLDEQYF.

V and J are TRBV18 and TRBJ2-5; perhaps TRBD2 as D (6 bases). Germline V gene lookup returns CDR1 KGHSH and CDR2 LQKENI. The CDR3 is 15 amino acids. With 3 bases removed from V and 11 bases from J, the gap between germline ends came to 22 bases. The CDR3 DNA follows: TGTGCCAGCTCACCGGTGCAGGGAGGCCCTGGGGAGCAGTACTTC. Translating gives CASSPVQGGPGEQYF.

The chain couples TRBV18 to TRBJ2-2, with D possibly being TRBD1 (6 bases). Trimming removed 1 base from V and 4 bases from J, with 7 bases in between. Germline V CDR1 and CDR2: KGHSH, LQKENI. This CDR3 region has 14 residues. The CDR3 protein is CASSPQDSTGELFF. CDR3 in DNA: TGTGCCAGCTCACCACAGGACAGCACCGGGGAGCTGTTTTTT.

This clone was seen a single time. The chain joins TRBV7-3 to TRBJ1-1; D might be TRBD1 (5 bases). CDR3 length: 14 residues. V lost 3 bases and J 2 bases, leaving 10 bases between the germline ends. Germline V CDR1 and CDR2: SGHTA, FQGTGA. The CDR3 DNA sequence: TGTGCCAGCAGCTTGTGGGGGGAAAACACTGAAGCTTTCTTT. The encoded protein is CASSLWGENTEAFF. Complete variable domain (other parts from reference TRBV7-3 and TRBJ1-1): GAGVSQTPSNKVTEKGKYVELRCDPISGHTALYWYRQSLGQGPEFLIYFQGTGAADDSGLPNDRFFAVRPEGSVSTLKIQRTERGDSAVYLCASSLWGENTEAFFGQGTRLTVV.

CDR3 in DNA: TGTGCCAGCAGCTGGGGACTAGCGGGGGGACGGGAGACCCAGTACTTC. This translates into CASSWGLAGGRETQYF. The V call is TRBV5-4, the J call TRBJ2-5; 15 nucleotides match TRBD2. With 3 bases clipped from V and 5 bases from J, the junction kept 5 bases outside the gene matches. There are 16 residues in the CDR3. Per the germline V gene, CDR1 is SGHNT and CDR2 is YYREEE (reference sequence).

V and J are TRBV30 and TRBJ2-7; 9 bases are a match to TRBD1. V shed 1 base and J 1 base; nucleotides not matched to a gene: 11. CDR1 and CDR2 from the germline V gene are GTSNPN and SVGIG (reference sequence). CDR3 length: 17 amino acids. The CDR3 DNA sequence: TGTGCCTGGAGTGCGGTTCATGACGGGACAGGGTCCTACGAGCAGTACTTC. Protein: CAWSAVHDGTGSYEQYF.